The source of this T cell receptor (beta chain) is a study of control samples from healthy donors and cancer patients. The repertoire was sequenced with immunoSEQ multiplex PCR; TCRdb's copy has only in-frame clones and lacks some. This table has some 110,000 clones, around four fifths appearing once. Trimming cost V 6 bases and J 4 bases, with 10 bases left between them. This CDR3 has 12 residues. CDR1 is MNHEY, CDR2 SVGAGI, per germline. The chain employs TRBV6-5 and TRBJ2-7, with a weak D call TRBD1 (5 bases). This clonotype originated in a woman aged 50 to 60 in good health. Sequenced input: blood. Written as DNA, the CDR3 is TGTGCCAGCAGGGACACGAAATACGAGCAGTACTTC. This gives the protein CASRDTKYEQYF.